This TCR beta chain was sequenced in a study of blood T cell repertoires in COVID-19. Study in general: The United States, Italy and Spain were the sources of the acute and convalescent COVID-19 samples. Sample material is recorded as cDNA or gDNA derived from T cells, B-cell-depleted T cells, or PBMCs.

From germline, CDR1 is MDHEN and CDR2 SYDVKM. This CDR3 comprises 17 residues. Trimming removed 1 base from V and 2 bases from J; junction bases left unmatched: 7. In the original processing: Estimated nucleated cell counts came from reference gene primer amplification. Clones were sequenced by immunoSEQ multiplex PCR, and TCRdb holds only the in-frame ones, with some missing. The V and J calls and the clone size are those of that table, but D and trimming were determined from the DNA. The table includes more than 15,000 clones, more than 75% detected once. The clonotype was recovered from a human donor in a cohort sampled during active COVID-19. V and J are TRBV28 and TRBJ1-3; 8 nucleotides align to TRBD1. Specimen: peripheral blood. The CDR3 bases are TGTGCCAGCAGTTTATCCCTTGGACAGGGACCTGGAAACACCATATATTTT. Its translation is CASSLSLGQGPGNTIYF. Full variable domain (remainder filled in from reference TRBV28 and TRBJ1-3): DVKVTQSSRYLVKRTGEKVFLECVQDMDHENMFWYRQDPGLGLRLIYFSYDVKMKEKGDIPEGYSVSREKKERFSLILESASTNQTSMYLCASSLSLGQGPGNTIYFGEGSWLTVV.